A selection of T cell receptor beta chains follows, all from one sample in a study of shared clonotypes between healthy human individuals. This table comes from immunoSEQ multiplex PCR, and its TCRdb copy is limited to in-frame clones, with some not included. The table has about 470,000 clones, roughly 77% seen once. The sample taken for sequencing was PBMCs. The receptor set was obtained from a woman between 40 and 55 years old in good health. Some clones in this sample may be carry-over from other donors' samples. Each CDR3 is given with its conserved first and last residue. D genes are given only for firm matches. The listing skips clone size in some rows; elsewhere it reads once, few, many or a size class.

CDR3nt: TGTGCCAGCAGTTTATCGCGTTCTTCTGGCACAGATACGCAGTATTTT
CDR3aa: CASSLSRSSGTDTQYF
v_gene: TRBV27
d_gene: -
j_gene: TRBJ2-3
abundance: once

CDR3nt: TGTGCCAGCAGTTCCACAGTAGAATCCCCCTTCTACGAGCAGTACTTC
CDR3aa: CASSSTVESPFYEQYF
v_gene: TRBV27
d_gene: -
j_gene: TRBJ2-7
abundance: -

CDR3nt: TGCGCCAGCAGCTTGGTGCTAGCGGGAGGCACAGATACGCAGTATTTT
CDR3aa: CASSLVLAGGTDTQYF
v_gene: TRBV5-1
d_gene: TRBD2
j_gene: TRBJ2-3
abundance: -

CDR3nt: TGTGCCAGCAGCGCCTTGACAGGGTACACTGAAGCTTTCTTT
CDR3aa: CASSALTGYTEAFF
v_gene: TRBV9
d_gene: TRBD1
j_gene: TRBJ1-1
abundance: -

CDR3nt: TGTGCCAGCAGCGTAGGCGGGAGCCCCCCAGATACGCAGTATTTT
CDR3aa: CASSVGGSPPDTQYF
v_gene: TRBV9
d_gene: TRBD2
j_gene: TRBJ2-3
abundance: -

CDR3nt: TGTGCCAGCAGCAGAGATCCCGGGACTAGAGGAGAGCAGTACTTC
CDR3aa: CASSRDPGTRGEQYF
v_gene: TRBV27
d_gene: TRBD2
j_gene: TRBJ2-7
abundance: -

CDR3nt: TGTGCCAGCAGCGTAGGGGACATCGCCTCCTACGAGCAGTACTTC
CDR3aa: CASSVGDIASYEQYF
v_gene: TRBV9
d_gene: -
j_gene: TRBJ2-7
abundance: many

CDR3nt: TGTGCCAGCAGGGCCCGAGGAAGGACTATCGGGCAGTTCTTC
CDR3aa: CASRARGRTIGQFF
v_gene: TRBV6-1
d_gene: -
j_gene: TRBJ2-1
abundance: once

CDR3nt: TGTGCCAGCAGCATAGCTTATGGGGCCTACAATGAGCAGTTCTTC
CDR3aa: CASSIAYGAYNEQFF
v_gene: TRBV11-2
d_gene: -
j_gene: TRBJ2-1
abundance: -

CDR3nt: TGTGCCAGCAGCTTAGTAGGGACTAGCATTAGCTACGAGCAGTACTTC
CDR3aa: CASSLVGTSISYEQYF
v_gene: TRBV7-2
d_gene: TRBD2
j_gene: TRBJ2-7
abundance: -

CDR3nt: TGTGCCAGTACCGCACCGGGACCCTACTTCAATCAGCCCCAGCATTTT
CDR3aa: CASTAPGPYFNQPQHF
v_gene: TRBV19
d_gene: -
j_gene: TRBJ1-5
abundance: many

CDR3nt: TGTGCCAGCAGTTCCCCGCCCGGGAGGGGTGGTATTTATGAAAAACTGTTTTTT
CDR3aa: CASSSPPGRGGIYEKLFF
v_gene: TRBV28
d_gene: -
j_gene: TRBJ1-4
abundance: -

CDR3nt: TGTGCCAGCAGTCCCACCGGACTAGCGGGATCCTACAATGAGCAGTTCTTC
CDR3aa: CASSPTGLAGSYNEQFF
v_gene: TRBV27
d_gene: TRBD2
j_gene: TRBJ2-1
abundance: -

CDR3nt: TGTGCCAGCAGAATTAACAGGGGGCGCGAGCAGTACTTC
CDR3aa: CASRINRGREQYF
v_gene: TRBV28
d_gene: TRBD1
j_gene: TRBJ2-7
abundance: -

CDR3nt: TGTGCCAGCAGCCGAACGGGACTAGCGGGAAATGAGCAGTTCTTC
CDR3aa: CASSRTGLAGNEQFF
v_gene: TRBV4-2
d_gene: TRBD2
j_gene: TRBJ2-1
abundance: -

CDR3nt: TGTGCCAGCAGTGAAGCGCTGAACACTGAAGCTTTCTTT
CDR3aa: CASSEALNTEAFF
v_gene: TRBV6-1
d_gene: -
j_gene: TRBJ1-1
abundance: many

CDR3nt: TGCAGTGCCAACTCGGGGGAAGGAGCTTTCTTT
CDR3aa: CSANSGEGAFF
v_gene: TRBV20-1
d_gene: -
j_gene: TRBJ1-1
abundance: -

CDR3nt: TGTGCCAGCAGTGAAGCGGGTGTCCTCGAGCAGTACTTC
CDR3aa: CASSEAGVLEQYF
v_gene: TRBV6-1
d_gene: -
j_gene: TRBJ2-7
abundance: many

CDR3nt: TGTGCCAGCAGCTTGGAGGGGGCAGGGGAGACCCAGTACTTC
CDR3aa: CASSLEGAGETQYF
v_gene: TRBV5-4
d_gene: TRBD1
j_gene: TRBJ2-5
abundance: -

CDR3nt: TGTGCCTGGAAAAACAGGGGAAGCTATGGCTACACCTTC
CDR3aa: CAWKNRGSYGYTF
v_gene: TRBV30
d_gene: TRBD1
j_gene: TRBJ1-2
abundance: -

CDR3nt: TGTGCCAGCAGTGCCCCCCCCAGAGCGGGAGTTGCTCTAGATACGCAGTATTTT
CDR3aa: CASSAPPRAGVALDTQYF
v_gene: TRBV28
d_gene: TRBD2
j_gene: TRBJ2-3
abundance: -

CDR3nt: TGCAGCGTTGCCCTCGGGGATCAGCCCCAGCATTTT
CDR3aa: CSVALGDQPQHF
v_gene: TRBV29-1
d_gene: -
j_gene: TRBJ1-5
abundance: few

CDR3nt: TGTGCCAGCAGCTTGGAGGGGACTAGCGGGAGCCATGAGCAGTTCTTC
CDR3aa: CASSLEGTSGSHEQFF
v_gene: TRBV5-4
d_gene: TRBD2
j_gene: TRBJ2-1
abundance: -

CDR3nt: TGTGCCAGCTCACCTAGCGGTGTCTACGAGCAGTACTTC
CDR3aa: CASSPSGVYEQYF
v_gene: TRBV18
d_gene: -
j_gene: TRBJ2-7
abundance: -

CDR3nt: TGTGCCAGCAGTTTATTTAGGACAGGGGGCAATGAGCAGTTCTTC
CDR3aa: CASSLFRTGGNEQFF
v_gene: TRBV27
d_gene: TRBD1
j_gene: TRBJ2-1
abundance: -

CDR3nt: TGTGCCTGGGCCATCGGGACAGATTATTCACCCCTCCACTTT
CDR3aa: CAWAIGTDYSPLHF
v_gene: TRBV30
d_gene: TRBD1
j_gene: TRBJ1-6
abundance: -

CDR3nt: TGTGCCAGCAGCTTAGTTTCAACTGGCAATCAGCCCCAGCATTTT
CDR3aa: CASSLVSTGNQPQHF
v_gene: TRBV7-8
d_gene: -
j_gene: TRBJ1-5
abundance: once

CDR3nt: TGCAGCGTTGGGTTTCACGGCGGCACAGATACGCAGTATTTT
CDR3aa: CSVGFHGGTDTQYF
v_gene: TRBV29-1
d_gene: -
j_gene: TRBJ2-3
abundance: -

CDR3nt: TGTGCCAGCAGCTTAGGCCCCGGGACAGGGTCCTACGAGCAGTACTTC
CDR3aa: CASSLGPGTGSYEQYF
v_gene: TRBV7-6
d_gene: TRBD1
j_gene: TRBJ2-7
abundance: -

CDR3nt: TGTGCCAGCAGCCCCTCCGGGACATTTCCGGAAGCTTTCTTT
CDR3aa: CASSPSGTFPEAFF
v_gene: TRBV7-9
d_gene: -
j_gene: TRBJ1-1
abundance: -

CDR3nt: TGTGCCAGCAGCCAAGCGGCAGGGTGGGGAGATACGCAGTATTTT
CDR3aa: CASSQAAGWGDTQYF
v_gene: TRBV4-2
d_gene: -
j_gene: TRBJ2-3
abundance: -

CDR3nt: TGTGCCAGCTCACCACCAGTCAATTCCTACGAGCAGTACTTC
CDR3aa: CASSPPVNSYEQYF
v_gene: TRBV18
d_gene: -
j_gene: TRBJ2-7
abundance: -

CDR3nt: TGTGCCAGCAGCGTAGGGTTTACAGATACGCAGTACTTT
CDR3aa: CASSVGFTDTQYF
v_gene: TRBV9
d_gene: -
j_gene: TRBJ2-3
abundance: -

CDR3nt: TGTGCCAGCAGTTACTCGATGGCGGATACGGAAAAACTGTTTTTT
CDR3aa: CASSYSMADTEKLFF
v_gene: TRBV6-6
d_gene: -
j_gene: TRBJ1-4
abundance: many

CDR3nt: TGTGCCAGCAGTCTTGACAGCTACAATGAGCAGTTCTTC
CDR3aa: CASSLDSYNEQFF
v_gene: TRBV6-1
d_gene: -
j_gene: TRBJ2-1
abundance: few

CDR3nt: TGTGCCAGCAGCTTACAGGGGATCGGGGAGCTGTTTTTT
CDR3aa: CASSLQGIGELFF
v_gene: TRBV11-1
d_gene: -
j_gene: TRBJ2-2
abundance: -

CDR3nt: TGTGCCAGCAGCCTAGACCAGGGGACAGATACGCAGTATTTT
CDR3aa: CASSLDQGTDTQYF
v_gene: TRBV25-1
d_gene: -
j_gene: TRBJ2-3
abundance: -

CDR3nt: TGTGCCAGCAAGAGGGGACCCGCAATGAACACTGAAGCTTTCTTT
CDR3aa: CASKRGPAMNTEAFF
v_gene: TRBV2
d_gene: -
j_gene: TRBJ1-1
abundance: -

CDR3nt: TGTGCCAGCAGCGCCCCCGGGACTACCTACAATGAGCAGTTCTTC
CDR3aa: CASSAPGTTYNEQFF
v_gene: TRBV11-2
d_gene: TRBD2
j_gene: TRBJ2-1
abundance: -

CDR3nt: TGTGCCAGCAGTTACGGGGGGAGGGAGACCCAGTACTTC
CDR3aa: CASSYGGRETQYF
v_gene: TRBV6-5
d_gene: -
j_gene: TRBJ2-5
abundance: -

CDR3nt: TGTGCCAGCAGCCAAGAAACGGGAGGCTGGAACACCGGGGAGCTGTTTTTT
CDR3aa: CASSQETGGWNTGELFF
v_gene: TRBV4-2
d_gene: TRBD2
j_gene: TRBJ2-2
abundance: once

CDR3nt: TGTGCCAGCAGCTTGGTTCGTCTCTGGCAGTTCTTC
CDR3aa: CASSLVRLWQFF
v_gene: TRBV5-8
d_gene: -
j_gene: TRBJ2-1
abundance: -

CDR3nt: TGTGCCAGCTCAGAGCCCCCGTGGTATGAGCAGTTCTTC
CDR3aa: CASSEPPWYEQFF
v_gene: TRBV18
d_gene: -
j_gene: TRBJ2-1
abundance: few

CDR3nt: TGTGCCAGCAGTGTTCCGATTTCCTACGAGCAGTACTTC
CDR3aa: CASSVPISYEQYF
v_gene: TRBV2
d_gene: -
j_gene: TRBJ2-7
abundance: -

CDR3nt: TGTGCCAGCAGCCGCGCTGGTGCGGAGAAAGAGACCCAGTACTTC
CDR3aa: CASSRAGAEKETQYF
v_gene: TRBV7-2
d_gene: -
j_gene: TRBJ2-5
abundance: -

CDR3nt: TGTGCCAGCAGCCCCCCGTTGGGTGGCACTGAAGCTTTCTTT
CDR3aa: CASSPPLGGTEAFF
v_gene: TRBV11-2
d_gene: -
j_gene: TRBJ1-1
abundance: -

CDR3nt: TGTGCCAGCAGTTCCTCCAGGGGGACCGGGGAGCTGTTTTTT
CDR3aa: CASSSSRGTGELFF
v_gene: TRBV27
d_gene: TRBD1
j_gene: TRBJ2-2
abundance: -

CDR3nt: TGTGCCAGCAGTGAGACTAGCGGGACTGAAGAGCAGTACTTC
CDR3aa: CASSETSGTEEQYF
v_gene: TRBV2
d_gene: TRBD2
j_gene: TRBJ2-7
abundance: -